This T cell receptor (beta chain) emerged from a study of cytomegalovirus exposure and HLA in healthy donors. V was shortened by 0 bases and J by 2 bases, with 6 bases between the two germline ends. The CDR3 loop spans 14 amino acids. Per germline, CDR1 SGDLS and CDR2 YYNGEE. The assay was immunoSEQ multiplex PCR, and TCRdb's table has in-frame clones only and misses some. The table includes tens of thousands of clones, 84% detected once. The genes are TRBV9 and TRBJ1-3, with a tentative D call TRBD1 (5 bases). The sequencing input was PBMCs. This receptor was obtained from a young woman in good health and CMV-seropositive. DNA for the CDR3: TGTGCCAGCAGCGTAGCGGGGGCTGGAAACACCATATATTTT. The encoded protein is CASSVAGAGNTIYF.